This is a list of T cell receptor beta chains from one sample in a study of T cell repertoires in cytomegalovirus infection. TCRdb analysed the reads with MiXCR anew, one entry per CDR3 protein. Seen here are over 450,000 distinct CDR3 sequences, approximately 10% observed once, and the top ten hold 9.5% to 13%. The specimen was PBMCs. The receptors originated from a human donor in good health (CMV status not recorded). Some clones in this sample may be carry-over from other donors' samples. The CDR3 runs from the conserved cysteine through the conserved F or W.

>TRBV7-8|TRBJ2-3
CASSLEGGPMDTQYF
>TRBV3-1|TRBJ2-7
CASSLASGQPLYEQYF
>TRBV7-3|TRBJ2-4
CASSLRSGIGAKNIQYF
>TRBV5-6|TRBJ1-1
CASSYIGPMNTEAFF
>TRBV6-1|TRBJ1-1
CASSEDEYRGLNTEAFF
>TRBV2|TRBJ1-5
CASNLAGSQPQHF
>TRBV19|TRBJ1-5
CASSEYNQPQHF
>TRBV2|TRBJ2-1
CARSERGHEQFF
>TRBV25-1|TRBJ2-1
CASGLAGNEQFF
>TRBV4-2|TRBJ2-7
CASSQPYASYEQYF
>TRBV5-8|TRBJ1-4
CASSRADNEKLFF
>TRBV9|TRBJ2-6
CASSSSGTGAGGANVLTF
>TRBV7-3|TRBJ2-1
CASSHGGDEQFF
>TRBV12-3/TRBV12-4|TRBJ1-6
CASSRLAGNSPLHF
>TRBV10-3|TRBJ2-4
CAISADRAAKNIQYF
>TRBV20-1|TRBJ2-2
CSASGQNTGELFF
>TRBV12-3/TRBV12-4|TRBJ2-3
CASSLTSGSLGADTQYF